A selection of T cell receptor beta chains follows, all from one sample in a study of blood T cells in healthy people across ages. TCRdb redid the calling of the 5' RACE reads with MiXCR, one entry per CDR3 protein. The sample has around 700,000 distinct CDR3 sequences; around 25% are singletons. These same data were also listed under a study on T cells of mothers and their children.

The sequenced sample consisted of blood. All receptors come from a boy younger than 18 in good health. CDR3s include the opening cysteine and the closing phenylalanine or tryptophan.

CDR3 protein	V gene	J gene
CASRYQGPDTQYF	TRBV6-6	TRBJ2-3
CASSPQTGVSYEQYF	TRBV14	TRBJ2-7
CASSYQDSNYGYTF	TRBV12-3/TRBV12-4	TRBJ1-2
CSARVALADFTSTDTQYF	TRBV20-1	TRBJ2-3
CASSPVLSDSYNEQFF	TRBV6-2/TRBV6-3	TRBJ2-1
CATSEVAYEQYF	TRBV24-1	TRBJ2-7
CASSLDRTNYGYTF	TRBV6-5	TRBJ1-2
CASSLGDVPRFPQHF	TRBV12-3/TRBV12-4	TRBJ1-5
CASSQGTGQEIQYF	TRBV3-1	TRBJ2-5
CASSFGSDTEAFF	TRBV5-1	TRBJ1-1